This TCR beta chain was retrieved from a study of T-cell reconstitution after alpha-beta-depleted transplantation in children. Whole-study findings and limits: A year had passed since transplant, and T-cell counts and diversity by then came mostly from newly produced T cells.

Preparation of the TCRbeta library involved a method that used unique molecular identifiers. TCRdb redid the calling of the PCR reads with MiXCR, one entry per CDR3 protein. The sample contains 780,000 or so distinct CDR3 sequences, roughly 16% of which appear only once. This clonotype was detected a few times. The antigen remains unidentified. Trimming took 5 bases from V and 2 from J, leaving 19 bases between them. The CDR3 runs to 15 residues. Per the germline V gene, CDR1 is DFQATT and CDR2 is SNEGSKA (reference sequence). The chain employs TRBV20-1 and TRBJ2-7, with D unclear. This specimen was PBMCs, mostly from graft donor cells, taken 360 days after TCRalphabeta/CD19-depleted stem cell transplant. The source is a male patient under 18 who had a stem cell transplant for acute lymphoblastic leukemia, so the T cells may come from the graft donor. CDR3 amino acids: CSAPVQPYRAYEQYF. As DNA, the CDR3 is TGCAGTGCTCCCGTTCAACCGTACAGAGCCTACGAGCAGTACTTC.